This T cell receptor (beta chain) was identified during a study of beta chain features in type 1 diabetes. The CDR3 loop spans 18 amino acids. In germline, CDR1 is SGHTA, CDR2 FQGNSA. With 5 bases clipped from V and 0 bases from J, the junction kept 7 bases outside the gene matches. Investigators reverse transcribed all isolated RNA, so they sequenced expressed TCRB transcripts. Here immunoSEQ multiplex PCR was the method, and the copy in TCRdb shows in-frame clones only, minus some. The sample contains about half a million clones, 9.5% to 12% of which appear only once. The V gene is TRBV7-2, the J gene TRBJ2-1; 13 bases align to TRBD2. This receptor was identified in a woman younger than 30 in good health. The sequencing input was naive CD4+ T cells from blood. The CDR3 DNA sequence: TGTGCCAGCAGCCCGAGACTAGCGGGGGGCTCCTCCTACAATGAGCAGTTCTTC. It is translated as CASSPRLAGGSSYNEQFF.